The present entry profiles one TCR beta chain with its context. The specificity of this receptor is unknown. Nothing much larger sits one base from this clone, and base qualities are not available. Following the manufacturer's recommendations, the immunoSEQ kit was used to generate TCR beta libraries from genomic DNA. Library preparation used a first multiplex PCR with proprietary primers, then a second PCR adding unique barcodes, with bead cleanups after each round. A kit-provided positive control reaction and a negative control reaction were included in every sample batch. The final libraries underwent checking on an Agilent 4200 TapeStation D1000 ScreenTape, volumetric pooling, and quantification by qPCR. An Illumina NextSeq500 fitted with a MidOutput 150-cycle cartridge performed the sequencing, running 156 Read1 cycles and 15 Index1 cycles with the kit's custom primers. The pooled library was loaded at 0.95 to 1 pM, with a roughly 21% PhiX control spiked in. From the authors' description of their analysis: The vendor-processed data were analyzed in R, and a clonotype was defined as all T cells that share the same CDR3 nucleotide sequence. For clone abundance analyses, frequencies were normalized to the 10,000 most abundant clones per sample. Public T cell clones, averaging fewer than five per sample, were removed before analysis. Dominant motif analysis used ImmunoMap with the PAM10 matrix, gap penalty 30 and homology threshold 0.3; motifs with cumulative frequency at least 0.01 counted as dominant. A difference in abundance of at least 32-fold between compartments was used to define tumor-enriched and baseline blood-enriched clonotypes. Tumor-blood repertoire similarity was measured with the Baroni-Urbani and Buser coefficient, and group comparisons used two-tailed Wilcoxon tests in R. The immuneACCESS repertoire file appears here via TCRdb, limited to in-frame rearrangements. These files lack a portion of the clones; in checked studies, under half of the deficit traces to unresolved V genes, and the cause of the others is not known. The DNA gave D and trimming, while V, J and clone size come from that table. The sample table contains 10,000 to 15,000 clones; only one count was recorded for 33% of them. Together, the top ten hold 15% of the sample.

V and J are truncated by 4 bases and 4 bases respectively, leaving an intervening sequence of 14 bases. From the cysteine through the phenylalanine, the CDR3 covers 14 amino acids. CDR3 DNA is the only sequence kept; it has 42 bases, read in frame from the first base. CDR1 and CDR2 were assigned from the germline V gene (reference sequence) as GTSNPN and SVGIG. The data stem from a study of radiation and T cells in renal cell carcinoma (dated by TCRdb to 2018 to 2021). A note on the overall study: TCR beta sequencing covered 50 to 55 samples in total, comprising around 25 tumors and roughly 27 peripheral blood samples. Across all 55 or so samples, approximately 4,000,000 unique CDR3 nucleotide sequences, encoding 2,658,974 unique CDR3 amino acid sequences, were identified.

The time point label, as the study defines it: tumor resected at nephrectomy. The sample's treatment or condition label is to be understood as: 15 Gy SBRT to primary tumor, nephrectomy 4 weeks later. Samples were obtained from a clinical trial, in which 15 Gy stereotactic body radiation therapy was delivered to primary renal cell carcinomas and nephrectomy was performed 4 weeks later. Every patient had renal cell carcinoma of clear cell pathology. Tumors were dissociated mechanically, digested with collagenase/hyaluronidase at 37 degrees C, processed in gentleMACS C tubes, and stored in liquid nitrogen. Genomic DNA for TCR sequencing was prepared using the QIAamp DNA Blood Mini Kit (Qiagen). Samples were included in the analyses only if all quality control checks were passed. Overall study outcomes, separate from this receptor: Compared with controls, irradiated tumors had higher TCR clonality, as the top 100 clonotypes made up an average of approximately 54% of the repertoire, versus approximately 45% in nephrectomy-only tumors. Because the trial had a single-armed design, the trial could not examine how radiation dose or scheduling affected the TCR repertoire. Because no pretreatment tumor biopsies were available, whether clonotypes were present in the tumor at baseline could not be determined. In blood, the top tumor clonotypes increased from baseline to 2 weeks after radiation and then shrank by 4 weeks, which suggests a temporary expansion of tumor-resident clones. Compared with control tumors, irradiated tumors had a greater number of dominant CDR3 motifs, and these motifs made up a bigger portion of the repertoire. Because only small tumor regions of roughly 0.9 g were available, intratumoral heterogeneity was not captured.

The input for sequencing was tumor tissue, taken from a patient whose treatment included radiotherapy and nephrectomy. This TCR was sampled from a man aged 60 to 69 with renal cell carcinoma. Rearrangement joined TRBV30 to TRBJ1-3, and the D gene may be TRBD1, 6 bases matching. The CDR3 has the sequence CAWKKGGSGNTIYF. The nucleotide sequence is TGTGCCTGGAAAAAAGGGGGGTCCGGAAACACCATATATTTT.